These 28 T cell receptor beta chains were all obtained from the same sample, sequenced in a study of T cells in Graves' hyperthyroidism and ophthalmopathy. Template material for amplifying TCR beta CDR3 regions consisted of RNA transcripts. The HTBI primer set drove a first-round RT-PCR of the TCR CDR3. TCRdb re-called the multiplex PCR reads through MiXCR, storing one row per CDR3 protein. The repertoire holds roughly 350,000 distinct CDR3 sequences, 11% to 15% seen once, with around 25% in the top ten. Sequencing was done on a sample of blood. Source of these receptors: a woman under 40 with Graves' hyperthyroidism.

This clonotype appeared a few times. The gene calls are TRBV28 and TRBJ2-2; 8 positions match TRBD1. The CDR3 sequence is 12 residues long. The V gene end was trimmed by 6 bases and the J gene end by 13 bases; junction bases not matched to a gene: 7. Germline CDR1 is MDHEN and CDR2 is SYDVKM. The CDR3 loop is CASRESGTGLFF. Here the CDR3 DNA reads TGTGCCAGCAGGGAATCCGGGACAGGGCTGTTTTTT.

This clonotype was counted many times. The chain carries TRBV2 and TRBJ2-3, with D unresolved. The CDR3 contains 15 residues. The V gene's germline CDR1 is SNHLY and CDR2 FYNNEI. V dropped 1 base and J dropped 1 base, with 9 bases sitting between them. The CDR3 reads CASSEGVSRTDTQYF. CDR3 DNA: TGTGCCAGCAGTGAAGGGGTATCGCGCACAGATACGCAGTATTTT. The whole variable domain, remainder taken from reference TRBV2 and TRBJ2-3, is EPEVTQTPSHQVTQMGQEVILRCVPISNHLYFYWYRQILGQKVEFLVSFYNNEISEKSEIFDDQFSVERPDGSNFTLKIRSTKLEDSAMYFCASSEGVSRTDTQYFGPGTRLTVL.

A few counts support this clonotype. This sequence joins TRBV27 and TRBJ1-4; no clear D. This CDR3 spans 13 amino acids. V lost 3 bases and J lost 5, with 7 bases in between. CDR1 and CDR2 from the germline V gene are MNHEY and SMNVEV (reference sequence). The CDR3 here is CASSLSRNEKLFF. The CDR3 DNA is TGTGCCAGCAGTTTGTCTCGAAATGAAAAACTGTTTTTT.

This chain joins TRBV19 and TRBJ1-1; no clear D. V was clipped by 2 bases and J by 10 bases, with 17 bases between them. The CDR3 is made up of 14 amino acids. CDR1 is LNHDA, CDR2 SQIVND, per germline (reference sequence). CDR3 region: CASSIIPGNKRAFF. In nucleotides, the CDR3 is TGTGCCAGTAGTATAATTCCCGGGAACAAAAGAGCTTTCTTT.

In its sample, this clonotype was seen a few times. The chain carries TRBV6-1 and TRBJ1-4; 9 positions match TRBD1. Looked up from germline, CDR1 is MNHNS and CDR2 is SASEGT. This CDR3 is 12 amino acids long. V was clipped by 6 bases and J by 8 bases; unmatched bases: 1. The CDR3 is CASRGTGEKLFF. In nucleotides, the CDR3 is TGTGCCAGCAGAGGGACAGGGGAAAAACTGTTTTTT.

This clonotype was counted many times. The chain is built from TRBV12-3 or TRBV12-4 and TRBJ2-6, with D possibly matching TRBD1 (6 bases). This CDR3 is 18 amino acids long. The germline V and J ends were trimmed by 6 bases and 0 bases, with 18 bases remaining between them. CDR3 residues: CASRPAGASLSGANVLTF. CDR3 DNA sequence: TGTGCCAGCAGGCCCGCAGGGGCGAGTCTCTCTGGGGCCAACGTCCTGACTTTC.

V and J are TRBV7-9 and TRBJ2-1; D not certain. Between the trimmed V and J ends, which lost 3 bases and 8 bases, there was a span of 23 bases. Germline CDR1 reads SEHNR; CDR2 reads FQNEAQ (reference sequence). The CDR3 is 17 residues long. The CDR3 loop reads CASSFHPGRALVYEQFF. CDR3 nucleotide sequence: TGTGCCAGCAGCTTCCACCCTGGAAGGGCCCTCGTCTATGAGCAGTTCTTC.

A word on this clonotype: The junction departs from germline at one end; a sequencing error may be responsible. The chain recombines TRBV4-3 with TRBJ1-5, with D possibly being TRBD1 (5 bases). Per the germline V gene, CDR1 is LGHNA and CDR2 is YSLEER. The CDR3 is made up of 15 amino acids. The CDR3 protein is CASRQDGGGNQPQHF. The CDR3 region has the DNA TGCGCCAGCCGCCAAGACGGCGGGGGGAATCAGCCCCAGCATTTT.

This clonotype was seen just once. The chain combines TRBV9 with TRBJ2-7, with D possibly TRBD2 on 6 matching bases. This CDR3 has 16 residues. V lost 1 base and J lost 7, with 21 bases in between. The V gene's germline CDR1 is SGDLS and CDR2 YYNGEE. CDR3 residues: CASSVRPQGDLGEQYF. CDR3 nucleotide sequence: TGTGCCAGCAGCGTAAGGCCCCAAGGGGACTTGGGGGAGCAGTACTTC.

This clonotype showed up many times. The chain employs TRBV12-3 or TRBV12-4 and TRBJ2-3, with TRBD1 matching 9 bases. The ends lost 6 bases at V and 3 bases at J; junction bases unmatched: 7. The CDR3 loop spans 15 amino acids. As DNA, the CDR3 is TGTGCCAGCAGGCAGGACAGGGGTTGGACAGATACGCAGTATTTT. The encoded protein is CASRQDRGWTDTQYF.

J is TRBJ1-2 and V is TRBV6-2 or TRBV6-3; D unresolved. The CDR3 loop spans 15 amino acids. The germline gives CDR1 MNHEY, CDR2 SVGEGT. The V end lost 0 bases, the J end lost 2 bases, and 10 bases lay between the germline ends. The CDR3 DNA sequence: TGTGCCAGCAGTTACTCAGGTTCATCGAACTATGGCTACACCTTC. Translation gives CASSYSGSSNYGYTF.

This clonotype was seen ten or more times. The chain recombines TRBV9 with TRBJ2-7, with TRBD1 as a possible D gene (6 bases). Per the germline V gene, CDR1 is SGDLS and CDR2 is YYNGEE. V was trimmed by 3 bases and J by 2 bases, leaving 15 bases between them. This CDR3 contains 15 residues. CDR3 sequence: CASSATGWGPYEQYF. In DNA form, the CDR3 reads TGTGCCAGCAGCGCAACAGGGTGGGGACCCTACGAGCAGTACTTC.

This clonotype was detected many times. J is TRBJ2-7 and V is TRBV6-1; perhaps D is TRBD1 or TRBD2 (5 bases each). V shed 8 bases and J shed 0 bases, with 20 bases lying between them. Germline V gene lookup returns CDR1 MNHNS and CDR2 SASEGT. CDR3 length: 16 residues. Here the CDR3 DNA reads TGTGCCAGCCTCCCTGACCACCGGGACGCCTCCTACGAGCAGTACTTC. Its protein product is CASLPDHRDASYEQYF.

The chain recombines TRBV5-4 with TRBJ2-5; D may be TRBD1 or TRBD2 (6 bases each). The CDR3 runs 15 residues. V lost 6 bases and J lost 3, with 18 bases in between. Germline V gene lookup returns CDR1 SGHNT and CDR2 YYREEE (reference sequence). The CDR3 spells CASTGGPGKKETQYF. In DNA, the CDR3 is TGTGCCAGCACCGGGGGCCCTGGAAAGAAAGAGACCCAGTACTTC.

This clonotype came up many times. The chain combines TRBV3-1 with TRBJ1-1; no clear D gene. V was pared by 6 bases and J by 5 bases, with 13 bases between. Germline assignment: CDR1 LGHDT and CDR2 YNNKEL (reference sequence). The CDR3 totals 13 residues. The CDR3 reads CASRRTGNTEAFF. CDR3 in DNA: TGTGCCAGCAGGCGTACGGGGAATACTGAAGCTTTCTTT.

In its sample, this clonotype was seen a few times. The genes are TRBV6-5 and TRBJ1-2, with D possibly matching TRBD1 (5 bases). The ends were cut back, 4 bases at V and 4 bases at J, with 13 bases in the middle. Per germline, CDR1 MNHEY and CDR2 SVGAGI. This CDR3 region has 14 residues. The CDR3 region is CASSSGRVGYGYTF. As DNA, the CDR3 is TGTGCCAGCAGTTCCGGCAGGGTAGGCTATGGCTACACCTTC.

This clonotype was picked up many times. The chain carries TRBV28 and TRBJ1-3; no firm D call. CDR1 is MDHEN and CDR2 is SYDVKM in the germline V gene. Trimming left V 5 bases short and J 1 base short, with 9 bases between. The CDR3 length is 14 residues. The CDR3: CASSPRTSGNTIYF. CDR3 DNA: TGTGCCAGCAGTCCCCGGACGTCTGGAAACACCATATATTTT.

This clonotype appeared many times. The chain joins TRBV11-2 to TRBJ1-5; 7 bases line up with TRBD1. Germline V gene sequence: CDR1 SGHAT, CDR2 FQNNGV. The CDR3 has 15 residues. With V trimmed by 5 bases and J by 4 bases, 8 bases remained unmatched. CDR3 sequence reads: CASSVLGGANQPQHF. The CDR3 bases are TGTGCCAGCAGCGTATTAGGGGGCGCGAATCAGCCCCAGCATTTT.

The chain recombines TRBV6-5 with TRBJ2-1; D may be TRBD2 (6 bases). The germline gives CDR1 MNHEY, CDR2 SVGAGI. Trimming removed 0 bases at V and 13 bases at J, with 19 bases between. The CDR3 is 15 residues long. The CDR3 is CASSYSDPFGDFQFF. For the CDR3, the DNA is TGTGCCAGCAGTTACTCTGATCCCTTTGGGGACTTTCAGTTCTTC.

This clonotype appeared many times. The genes are TRBV20-1 and TRBJ2-4; 7 bases line up with TRBD2. The CDR3 length is 14 residues. The V segment lost 0 bases and the J segment 6 bases; nucleotides outside the gene matches: 5. Germline lookup yields CDR1 DFQATT and CDR2 SNEGSKA (reference sequence). CDR3 bases: TGCAGTGCTAGAGATGGCGGGAGCGGAAACATTCAGTACTTC. It yields the protein CSARDGGSGNIQYF.

This clonotype appeared a few times. V usage is TRBV7-2 and J usage is TRBJ1-2, with D unresolved. The CDR3 extends over 14 amino acids. Looked up from germline, CDR1 is SGHTA and CDR2 is FQGNSA. Trimming shortened V by 1 base and J by 7 bases, and 13 bases separated the two germline ends. The CDR3 bases are TGTGCCAGCAGCTTAGAGATTGCAGGCGGTGGCTACACCTTC. It is translated as CASSLEIAGGGYTF.

This clonotype was seen ten or more times. The rearrangement links TRBV20-1 to TRBJ2-2, with TRBD1 identical over 7 bases. The ends lost 5 bases at V and 8 bases at J; junction bases unmatched: 2. Germline-derived CDR1 and CDR2 are DFQATT and SNEGSKA (reference sequence). The CDR3 sequence is 11 residues long. CDR3 bases: TGCAGTGCTTGGGGACAGGGGGAGCTGTTTTTT. Translating gives CSAWGQGELFF.

This clonotype was counted at least ten times. This chain uses TRBV7-9 with TRBJ2-3; the match to TRBD1 covers 10 bases. Per germline, CDR1 SEHNR and CDR2 FQNEAQ (reference sequence). V shed 5 bases, J shed 4 bases, and the junction held 9 bases outside the gene matches. The CDR3 loop spans 16 amino acids. The CDR3 loop reads CASSPPGTGDSDTQYF. CDR3 in DNA: TGTGCCAGCAGCCCCCCCGGGACAGGGGACTCAGATACGCAGTATTTT.

In its sample, this clonotype was seen a few times. The chain is built from TRBV3-1 and TRBJ2-3, with D uncertain. The CDR3 has 14 amino acids. Germline values: CDR1 LGHDT, CDR2 YNNKEL (reference sequence). Trimming took off 0 bases at V and 0 bases at J, with 4 bases between the two ends. The chain's CDR3 is CASSQDYSTDTQYF. The CDR3 DNA is TGTGCCAGCAGCCAAGATTACAGCACAGATACGCAGTATTTT.

There are many counts of this clonotype. V and J are TRBV6-1 and TRBJ1-2; D unclear. Trimming pared 5 bases from V and 6 bases from J, leaving 19 bases between. Per the germline V gene, CDR1 is MNHNS and CDR2 is SASEGT. The CDR3 extends over 15 amino acids. DNA of the CDR3: TGTGCCAGCAGTTCTACTCCATCCGAAGTGGATGGCTACACCTTC. It encodes CASSSTPSEVDGYTF.

This clonotype was picked up many times. This sequence joins TRBV13 and TRBJ2-3, with 16 bases fitting TRBD2. With V trimmed by 5 bases and J by 0 bases, 11 bases remained unmatched. Germline CDR1 PRHDT, CDR2 FYEKMQ (reference sequence). This CDR3 region has 20 residues. The DNA of the CDR3 is TGTGCCAGCAGCCGGGCCCTCGGGACTAGCGGGAGGGAGAGCACAGATACGCAGTATTTT. Encoded protein: CASSRALGTSGRESTDTQYF.

This clonotype was detected only a few times. The chain joins TRBV28 to TRBJ1-2, with D possibly TRBD1 on 5 matching bases. This CDR3 is built from 11 residues. Germline V gene data show CDR1 as MDHEN and CDR2 as SYDVKM. V lost 8 bases to trimming and J lost 4 bases, with 8 bases between them. The CDR3 reads CASGGIYGYTF. The CDR3 DNA reads TGTGCCAGCGGGGGAATCTATGGCTACACCTTC.

As concerns this clonotype: Being one base from a much bigger clone, this may be a read error. Here the CDR3 reads CSARVDTRYF. The CDR3 region has the DNA TGCAGTGCTAGGGTGGATACGCGGTATTTT. The V and J genes are TRBV20-1 and TRBJ2-3; the D is unclear. Germline values: CDR1 DFQATT, CDR2 SNEGSKA (reference sequence). This CDR3 has 10 amino acids.